Listed here are 18 T cell receptor beta chains from one sample, sequenced in a study of control samples from healthy donors and cancer patients. Clones were read by immunoSEQ multiplex PCR, and TCRdb kept only the in-frame ones, dropping some. Here the sample spans approximately 53,000 clones, around 93% being singletons. The sample comprised PBMCs. These receptors all come from a man between 25 and 39 years old with colorectal cancer.

The V call is TRBV5-4, the J call TRBJ2-1; D perhaps matches TRBD1 (7 bases). CDR3 length: 14 amino acids. Per germline, CDR1 SGHNT and CDR2 YYREEE (reference sequence). V lost 4 bases, J lost 7 bases, and 15 bases lay in between. Here the CDR3 DNA reads TGTGCCAGCAGCGGGTTGACAGGGACTAATGAGCAGTTCTTC. It yields the protein CASSGLTGTNEQFF.

This rearrangement joins TRBV12-3 or TRBV12-4 to TRBJ2-1, with D perhaps TRBD2 (6 bases). CDR3 length equals 13 residues. V shed 3 bases and J shed 9 bases, with 12 bases lying between them. CDR3 in DNA: TGTGCCAGCAGTTTTGGCGGGACCGGTGAGCAGTTCTTC. This gives the protein CASSFGGTGEQFF.

The CDR3 sequence: CASVPGQANTEAFF. The CDR3 bases are TGTGCCAGCGTTCCGGGACAGGCGAACACTGAAGCTTTCTTT. This rearrangement joins TRBV21-1 to TRBJ1-1; the table assigns TRBD1, which was not confirmed against the DNA. TRBV21-1 represents a pseudogene. This CDR3 is built from 14 residues.

V usage is TRBV7-2 and J usage is TRBJ2-5; 8 nucleotides line up with TRBD1. This CDR3 region has 16 residues. Germline CDR1 is SGHTA and CDR2 is FQGNSA. Unmatched junction bases numbered 8, after V lost 1 base and J lost 4 bases. The chain's CDR3 is CASSLDRPGGAETQYF. The DNA for the CDR3 is TGTGCCAGCAGCTTAGATAGGCCAGGGGGCGCAGAGACCCAGTACTTC.

The V and J genes are TRBV6-5 and TRBJ1-2; D uncertain. CDR1 is MNHEY and CDR2 is SVGAGI in the germline V gene. This CDR3 is built from 16 residues. Deletions cut 2 bases from V and 3 bases from J, with 16 bases between. The CDR3 sequence is CASSYEQEETYYGYTF. The CDR3 DNA reads as TGTGCCAGCAGTTACGAGCAGGAAGAGACCTACTATGGCTACACCTTC.

This sequence joins TRBV4-3 and TRBJ1-2; 7 nucleotides agree with TRBD1. The junction had 22 bases not matched to a gene; V was cut back by 4 bases and J by 8 bases. The V gene's germline CDR1 is LGHNA and CDR2 YSLEER. CDR3 size: 18 residues. CDR3 DNA sequence: TGCGCCAGCAGCCGTACCCTGTCCCTACCCCGGGACAGTTCGGGCTACACCTTC. It codes for CASSRTLSLPRDSSGYTF.

The genes are TRBV7-6 and TRBJ2-3; D is unclear. This CDR3 is built from 19 residues. Germline CDR1 is SGHVS and CDR2 is FNYEAQ. Trimming removed 1 base from V and 1 base from J, with 21 bases in between. The CDR3 spells CASSLGPPKAKTGTDTQYF. The CDR3 DNA follows: TGTGCCAGCAGCTTAGGGCCCCCCAAGGCTAAGACTGGCACAGATACGCAGTATTTT.

The chain combines TRBV19 with TRBJ1-2; D perhaps matches TRBD1 (6 bases). The germline V and J ends were trimmed by 7 bases and 4 bases, with 16 bases remaining between them. CDR1 LNHDA and CDR2 SQIVND come from the germline V gene (reference sequence). The CDR3 is 14 amino acids. The CDR3 sequence: CASTSRTEGYGYTF. The DNA for the CDR3 is TGTGCCAGTACGAGCCGGACAGAGGGCTATGGCTACACCTTC.

The rearrangement uses TRBV5-4 and TRBJ1-1; D gene unclear. CDR1 and CDR2 (germline): SGHNT, YYREEE (reference sequence). The V end lost 2 bases, the J end lost 2 bases, and 1 base lay between the germline ends. The CDR3 loop spans 11 amino acids. The CDR3 reads CASSFNTEAFF. As DNA, the CDR3 is TGTGCCAGCAGCTTCAACACTGAAGCTTTCTTT.

The V call is TRBV19, the J call TRBJ2-6; TRBD1 aligns across 8 bases. Per germline, CDR1 LNHDA and CDR2 SQIVND (reference sequence). With V trimmed by 6 bases and J by 0 bases, 10 bases remained unmatched. This CDR3 region has 18 residues. CDR3 DNA sequence: TGTGCCAGTAGGGGGACAGGAAAAGGGGGCTCTGGGGCCAACGTCCTGACTTTC. Its protein product is CASRGTGKGGSGANVLTF.

J is TRBJ2-1 and V is TRBV6-5; no definite D call. With 4 bases removed from V and 2 bases from J, the gap between germline ends came to 9 bases. The germline V gene encodes CDR1 MNHEY and CDR2 SVGAGI. CDR3 length equals 14 residues. The CDR3 sequence: CASSSRTAYNEQFF. CDR3 bases: TGTGCCAGCAGTTCCAGGACGGCCTACAATGAGCAGTTCTTC.

This clone was seen only a few times. CDR3: CASSLVPGLSETQYF. The CDR3 coding sequence is TGTGCCAGCAGTTTAGTTCCAGGGCTGTCTGAGACCCAGTACTTC. The chain employs TRBV27 and TRBJ2-5; D may be TRBD1 (5 bases). V was pared by 2 bases and J by 5 bases, with 15 bases between. CDR3 size: 15 residues. Germline assignment: CDR1 MNHEY and CDR2 SMNVEV (reference sequence).

CDR3 bases: TGTGCCAGCAGCTTAAATTTTGGTGGCAGGGAAGGGTCCCGCAATGGCTACACCTTC. Translation: CASSLNFGGREGSRNGYTF. The V call is TRBV7-8, the J call TRBJ1-2; a weak D match, TRBD1 (5 bases). Germline CDR1 is SGHVS and CDR2 is FQNEAQ. Trimming removed 2 bases at V and 6 bases at J, with 28 bases between. The CDR3 is made up of 19 amino acids.

CDR3 sequence reads: CASSLTGTENSPLHF. CDR3 DNA: TGTGCCAGTAGCCTCACAGGGACTGAAAATTCACCCCTCCACTTT. The genes are TRBV19 and TRBJ1-6; maybe TRBD1 (6 bases). With 6 bases removed from V and 7 bases from J, the gap between germline ends came to 16 bases. Germline CDR1 is LNHDA and CDR2 is SQIVND (reference sequence). The CDR3 sequence is 15 residues long.

The genes are TRBV30 and TRBJ1-1; TRBD1 matches 7 bases. Germline V CDR1 and CDR2: GTSNPN, SVGIG (reference sequence). Trimming at V came to 2 bases and at J to 4 bases, leaving 1 base not matched to a gene. The CDR3 is 12 amino acids. The CDR3 here is CAWSPGGTEAFF. The CDR3 region has the DNA TGTGCCTGGAGTCCAGGGGGCACTGAAGCTTTCTTT.

The rearrangement links TRBV5-4 to TRBJ1-1; D unclear. Deletions cut 0 bases from V and 1 base from J, with 1 base between. The CDR3 totals 12 residues. CDR1 SGHNT and CDR2 YYREEE come from the germline V gene (reference sequence). The CDR3 nucleotides read TGTGCCAGCAGCTTGGCGAACACTGAAGCTTTCTTT. Translated, it gives CASSLANTEAFF. The complete variable domain, with remaining parts taken from reference TRBV5-4 and TRBJ1-1, reads ETGVTQSPTHLIKTRGQQVTLRCSSQSGHNTVSWYQQALGQGPQFIFQYYREEENGRGNFPPRFSGLQFPNYSSELNVNALELDDSALYLCASSLANTEAFFGQGTRLTVV.

This clone was counted a single time. The chain carries TRBV5-1 and TRBJ1-6, with 8 bases identical to TRBD1. The V gene end was trimmed by 4 bases and the J gene end by 3 bases; junction bases not matched to a gene: 3. This CDR3 region has 15 residues. Germline CDR1 and CDR2: SGHRS and YFSETQ. CDR3 residues: CASSKGQGYNSPLHF. The CDR3, as DNA: TGCGCCAGCAGCAAAGGACAGGGCTATAATTCACCCCTCCACTTT.

This chain links TRBV6-1 with TRBJ1-4; D is possibly TRBD1 (5 bases). V was pared by 2 bases and J by 10 bases, with 14 bases between. Germline CDR1 MNHNS, CDR2 SASEGT. The CDR3 is 14 residues long. CDR3 in amino acids: CASSENWEGRKLFF. The DNA for the CDR3 is TGTGCCAGCAGTGAAAATTGGGAGGGGCGAAAACTGTTTTTT.